The rows below give T cell receptor beta chains drawn from one sample of a study of blood T cell repertoires in COVID-19. Assay used: immunoSEQ multiplex PCR; TCRdb lists only in-frame clones, some missing. Among roughly 160,000 clones listed, just under 85% were seen once. The sequencing input was peripheral blood. The receptors were sampled from a woman over 75 with COVID-19, enrolled during active disease. Each CDR3 is given with its conserved first and last residue. Fields, in order: V gene, D gene, clone size, J gene, CDR3 DNA, CDR3 protein. The D gene is left open where the match is weak. Part of the rows lack a size; the others show once, few, many or a class for expanded clones.

>TRBV10-2|TRBD2|-|TRBJ2-7
TGCGCCAGCAGGAGGGACTACTGGGGGGAGCAGTACTTC
CASRRDYWGEQYF
>TRBV5-1|-|few|TRBJ2-2
TGCGCCAGCAGCCAACGGGCCCAGGGGTCGTGGAACACCGGGGAGCTGTTTTTT
CASSQRAQGSWNTGELFF
>TRBV7-2|TRBD2|once|TRBJ2-3
TGTGCCAGCAGCTTACTTGGGCGCGGGGGGGCAAATACGCAGTATTTT
CASSLLGRGGANTQYF
>TRBV5-1|TRBD1|-|TRBJ1-5
TGCGCCAGCAGCCCGACAGGGTTGGGAGATCAGCCCCAGCATTTT
CASSPTGLGDQPQHF
>TRBV5-1|-|-|TRBJ1-1
TGCGCCAGCACCTCTCGCACGGTGAACACTGAAGCTTTCTTT
CASTSRTVNTEAFF
>TRBV6-5|TRBD1|-|TRBJ1-5
TGTGCCAGCAGCCGCGGGACAGGGGATCAGCCCCAGCATTTT
CASSRGTGDQPQHF
>TRBV10-3|TRBD1|once|TRBJ1-6
TGTGCCACTACAGGGGCCCCCTATAATTCACCCCTCCACTTT
CATTGAPYNSPLHF
>TRBV3-1/TRBV3-2|-|once|TRBJ2-1
TGTGCCAGCAGCCAAGCCGCGTGGTCAAATGAGCAGTTCTTC
CASSQAAWSNEQFF
>TRBV7-2|-|-|TRBJ2-2
TGTGCCAGCAGCTTAGCGAGGGTGGCCGGGGAGCTGTTTTTT
CASSLARVAGELFF
>TRBV7-2|TRBD2|-|TRBJ2-7
TGTGCCAGCAGCTTAAGGCTAGCGGGGATATTCTCCTACGAGCAGTACTTC
CASSLRLAGIFSYEQYF
>TRBV6-5|-|-|TRBJ2-7
TGTGCCAGCACTTCCACTTCCTACGAGCAGTACTTC
CASTSTSYEQYF
>TRBV4-1|-|-|TRBJ1-3
TGCGCCAGCAGCCAAGTACCCCCAGGGCTTGGAAACACCATATATTTT
CASSQVPPGLGNTIYF
>TRBV11-2|-|-|TRBJ1-4
TGTGCCAGCAGCTTAGGCAGGGCAAGTGAAAAACTGTTTTTT
CASSLGRASEKLFF
>TRBV5-4|-|-|TRBJ2-7
TGTGCCAGCAGCACCCCGGGGGCCTACGAGCAGTACTTC
CASSTPGAYEQYF
>TRBV1|-|once|TRBJ1-4
TGCACCAGCGGCCCCCCCAGGGAGGTTAATGAAAAACTGTTTTTT
CTSGPPREVNEKLFF
>TRBV10-3|-|few|TRBJ2-5
TGTGCCATCAGCGGGGAAGGCGAGACCCAGTACTTC
CAISGEGETQYF
>TRBV5-1|-|-|TRBJ1-4
TGCGCCAGCAGCTTGGTGTCAGGGCAGGAAAAACTGTTTTTT
CASSLVSGQEKLFF
>TRBV30|-|-|TRBJ2-5
TGTGCCTGGAGTTCAGGGGTGGAGACCCAGTACTTC
CAWSSGVETQYF
>TRBV27|-|-|TRBJ2-3
TGTGCCAGCAGTTTAGGCGGGGGCAGTACAGATACGCAGTATTTT
CASSLGGGSTDTQYF
>TRBV7-3|TRBD2|-|TRBJ2-2
TGTGCCAGCAGTACTAGCGGGTACACCGGGGAGCTGTTTTTT
CASSTSGYTGELFF
>TRBV3-1/TRBV3-2|-|-|TRBJ1-2
TGTGCCAGCAGCAAGGGGGGGGCGTTGTATGGCTACACCTTC
CASSKGGALYGYTF
>TRBV2|-|-|TRBJ1-2
TGTGCCAGCAGGACAGGCGTCTACACCTTC
CASRTGVYTF
>TRBV5-1|TRBD2|-|TRBJ2-3
TGCGCCAGCAGCCCCGGGACTAGCGGGAGCGCAGATACGCAGTATTTT
CASSPGTSGSADTQYF
>TRBV6-2/TRBV6-3|TRBD1|-|TRBJ1-5
TGTGCCAGCAGCCCCCGACAGGGTGCCCAGCATTTT
CASSPRQGAQHF
>TRBV7-3|TRBD2|-|TRBJ2-3
TGTGCCAGCAGCCTCGCCGGGAGGGGCACAGATACGCAGTATTTT
CASSLAGRGTDTQYF
>TRBV7-2|-|-|TRBJ1-1
TGTGCCAGCAGCTCCCTCGCGAGATGGAACACTGAAGCTTTCTTT
CASSSLARWNTEAFF
>TRBV5-4|TRBD1|once|TRBJ2-7
TGTGCCAGCAGCAGGGGACAGGGCTACGAGCAGTACTTC
CASSRGQGYEQYF
>TRBV7-9|-|-|TRBJ2-7
TGTGCCAGCAGCTTAGGCGCAGGCAAGCAGTACTTC
CASSLGAGKQYF
>TRBV27|-|once|TRBJ1-2
TGTGCCAGCAGAAAGGGGGGGAAGACCTATGGCTACACCTTC
CASRKGGKTYGYTF
>TRBV14|-|-|TRBJ2-2
TGTGCCAGCAGCCAAAGGGGCGGGGCCACCGGGGAGCTGTTTTTT
CASSQRGGATGELFF
>TRBV5-1|-|-|TRBJ2-5
TGCGCCAGCAGCTTTGGGGCCCAAGAGACCCAGTACTTC
CASSFGAQETQYF
>TRBV7-8|-|-|TRBJ1-2
TGTGCCAGCAGCTTGTATAACTATGGCTACACCTTC
CASSLYNYGYTF
>TRBV18|TRBD1|-|TRBJ2-7
TGTGCCAGCTCACCACCTCTAGGACAGGGCTACGAGCAGTACTTC
CASSPPLGQGYEQYF
>TRBV5-1|-|once|TRBJ2-5
TGCGCCAGCAGCTTGTTCATGGGGGCTGAAGAGACCCAGTACTTC
CASSLFMGAEETQYF
>TRBV3-1/TRBV3-2|TRBD1|-|TRBJ2-3
TGTGCCAGCAGCCAAGCGGGCCAGGGGGCAGATACGCAGTATTTT
CASSQAGQGADTQYF
>TRBV9|TRBD2|-|TRBJ2-7
TGTGCCAGCAGCGTAGGCCCTAAGGCGGGAGGTTGGGAGCAGTACTTC
CASSVGPKAGGWEQYF
>TRBV7-2|-|-|TRBJ2-7
TGTGCCAGCAGCTTAGTGGGAGTACAGTACTTC
CASSLVGVQYF
>TRBV6-5|-|-|TRBJ1-2
TGTGCCAGCAGATTACTGACGGGAGGGACCTATGGCTACACCTTC
CASRLLTGGTYGYTF
>TRBV3-1/TRBV3-2|-|few|TRBJ2-5
TGTGCCAGCAGCCGCAACAGGGCACTCCAAGAGACCCAGTACTTC
CASSRNRALQETQYF
>TRBV29-1|TRBD2|-|TRBJ2-3
TGCAGCGCCAGCGGGAGAGGGGCCACAGATACGCAGTATTTT
CSASGRGATDTQYF
>TRBV29-1|-|once|TRBJ1-1
TGCAGCGGAAACAGTTATAATGAAGCTTTCTTT
CSGNSYNEAFF
>TRBV5-1|TRBD2|few|TRBJ2-7
TGCGCCAGCAGCTTATTAACTAGCGGGAGGTACTCCTACGAGCAGTACTTC
CASSLLTSGRYSYEQYF
>TRBV7-2|TRBD2|-|TRBJ2-1
TGTGCCAGCAGCTTAGTTGCGGGGGGCGGTGAGCAGTTCTTC
CASSLVAGGGEQFF
>TRBV4-1|-|-|TRBJ2-5
TGCGCCAGCAGCCAAGATGAACAGGGTCGACAGACCCAGTACTTC
CASSQDEQGRQTQYF